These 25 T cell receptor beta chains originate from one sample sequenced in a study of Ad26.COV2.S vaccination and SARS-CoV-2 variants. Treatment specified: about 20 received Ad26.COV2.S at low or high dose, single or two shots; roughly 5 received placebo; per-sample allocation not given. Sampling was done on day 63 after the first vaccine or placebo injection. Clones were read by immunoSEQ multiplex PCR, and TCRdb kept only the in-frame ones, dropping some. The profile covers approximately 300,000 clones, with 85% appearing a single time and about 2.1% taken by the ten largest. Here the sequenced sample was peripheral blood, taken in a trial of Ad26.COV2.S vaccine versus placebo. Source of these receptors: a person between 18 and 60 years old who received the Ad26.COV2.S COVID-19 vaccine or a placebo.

The CDR3, as DNA: TGTGCCAGCAGCTTTAGTTGGGGGGGCCCTAACACCGGGGAGCTGTTTTTT. It specifies CASSFSWGGPNTGELFF. V and J are TRBV11-3 and TRBJ2-2; D might be TRBD2 (7 bases). This CDR3 spans 17 amino acids. The ends were cut back, 3 bases at V and 2 bases at J, with 16 bases in the middle. CDR1 and CDR2 (germline): SGHNT, YENEEA.

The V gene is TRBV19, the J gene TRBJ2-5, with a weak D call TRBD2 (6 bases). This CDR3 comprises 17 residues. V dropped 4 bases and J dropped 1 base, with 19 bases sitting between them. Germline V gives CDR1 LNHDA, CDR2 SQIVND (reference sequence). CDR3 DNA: TGTGCCAGTAGTAGGGGCTCACTAGCTCTTCTCCAAGAGACCCAGTACTTC. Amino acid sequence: CASSRGSLALLQETQYF.

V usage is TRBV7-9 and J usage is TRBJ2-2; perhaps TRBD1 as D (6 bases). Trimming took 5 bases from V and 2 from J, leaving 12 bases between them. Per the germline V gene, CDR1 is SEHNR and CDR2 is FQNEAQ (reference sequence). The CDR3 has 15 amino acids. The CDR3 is CASSPLGGNTGELFF. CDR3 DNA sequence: TGTGCCAGCAGCCCCCTAGGGGGAAACACCGGGGAGCTGTTTTTT. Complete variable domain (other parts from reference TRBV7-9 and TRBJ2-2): DTGVSQNPRHKITKRGQNVTFRCDPISEHNRLYWYRQTLGQGPEFLTYFQNEAQLEKSRLLSDRFSAERPKGSFSTLEIQRTEQGDSAMYLCASSPLGGNTGELFFGEGSRLTVL.

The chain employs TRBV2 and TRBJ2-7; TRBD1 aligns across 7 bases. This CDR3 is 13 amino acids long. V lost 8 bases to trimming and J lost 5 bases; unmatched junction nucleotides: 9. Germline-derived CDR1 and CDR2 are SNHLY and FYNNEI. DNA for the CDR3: TGTGCCAGCCCTACAGGGGCGGCAAACGAGCAGTACTTC. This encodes CASPTGAANEQYF. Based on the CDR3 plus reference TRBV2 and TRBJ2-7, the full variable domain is EPEVTQTPSHQVTQMGQEVILRCVPISNHLYFYWYRQILGQKVEFLVSFYNNEISEKSEIFDDQFSVERPDGSNFTLKIRSTKLEDSAMYFCASPTGAANEQYFGPGTRLTVT.

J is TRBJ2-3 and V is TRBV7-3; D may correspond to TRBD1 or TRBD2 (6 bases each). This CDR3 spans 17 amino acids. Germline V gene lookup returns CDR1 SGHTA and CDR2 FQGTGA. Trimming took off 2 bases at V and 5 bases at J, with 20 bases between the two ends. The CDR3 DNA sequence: TGTGCCAGCAGCTTAGGACGGGACCGGGGGCATAAAGATACGCAGTATTTT. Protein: CASSLGRDRGHKDTQYF.

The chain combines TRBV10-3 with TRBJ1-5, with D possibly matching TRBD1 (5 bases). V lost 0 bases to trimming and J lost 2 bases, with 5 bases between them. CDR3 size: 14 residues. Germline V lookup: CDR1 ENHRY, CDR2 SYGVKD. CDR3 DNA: TGTGCCATCAGTGAGTCGACAGGCAATCAGCCCCAGCATTTT. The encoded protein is CAISESTGNQPQHF.

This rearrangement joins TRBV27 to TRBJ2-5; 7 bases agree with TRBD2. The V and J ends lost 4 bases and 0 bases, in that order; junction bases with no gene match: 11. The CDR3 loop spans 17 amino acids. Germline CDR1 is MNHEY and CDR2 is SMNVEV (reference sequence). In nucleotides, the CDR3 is TGTGCCAGCAGTTCCCCCTTCGGGGACTACTACCAAGAGACCCAGTACTTC. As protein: CASSSPFGDYYQETQYF.

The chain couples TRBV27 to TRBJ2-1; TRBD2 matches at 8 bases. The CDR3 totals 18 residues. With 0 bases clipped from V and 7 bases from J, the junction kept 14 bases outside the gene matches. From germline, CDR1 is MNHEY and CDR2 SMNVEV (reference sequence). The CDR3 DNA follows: TGTGCCAGCAGTTTATCGATCACCTTAGCGGGGCGCAGGAATGAGCAGTTCTTC. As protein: CASSLSITLAGRRNEQFF.

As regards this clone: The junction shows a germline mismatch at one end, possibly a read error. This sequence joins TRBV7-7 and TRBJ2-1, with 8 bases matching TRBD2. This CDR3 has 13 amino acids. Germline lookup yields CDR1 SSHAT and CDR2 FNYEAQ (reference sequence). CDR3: CASSSGTSREQFF. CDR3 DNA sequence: TGTGCTAGCAGCTCCGGGACTAGTCGTGAGCAGTTCTTC.

The CDR3 DNA sequence: TGTGCCTGGAGTTCGATGGTAACCGGGGAGCTGTTTTTT. Protein: CAWSSMVTGELFF. The chain combines TRBV30 with TRBJ2-2; D gene uncertain. The CDR3 extends over 13 amino acids. Looked up from germline, CDR1 is GTSNPN and CDR2 is SVGIG (reference sequence). V was shortened by 2 bases and J by 5 bases, with 9 bases between the two germline ends.

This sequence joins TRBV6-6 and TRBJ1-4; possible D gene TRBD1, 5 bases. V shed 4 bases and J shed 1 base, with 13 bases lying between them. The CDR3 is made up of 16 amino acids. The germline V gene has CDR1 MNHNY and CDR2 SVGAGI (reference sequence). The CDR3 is CASSWFLGQTNEKLFF. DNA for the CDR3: TGTGCCAGCAGTTGGTTTTTGGGGCAAACTAATGAAAAACTGTTTTTT.

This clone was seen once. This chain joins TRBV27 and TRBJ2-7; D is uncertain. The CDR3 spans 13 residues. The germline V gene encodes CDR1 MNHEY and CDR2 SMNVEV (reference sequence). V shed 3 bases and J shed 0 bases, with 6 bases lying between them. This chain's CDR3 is CASSLSHSYEQYF. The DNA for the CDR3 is TGTGCCAGCAGTTTGTCTCACTCCTACGAGCAGTACTTC.

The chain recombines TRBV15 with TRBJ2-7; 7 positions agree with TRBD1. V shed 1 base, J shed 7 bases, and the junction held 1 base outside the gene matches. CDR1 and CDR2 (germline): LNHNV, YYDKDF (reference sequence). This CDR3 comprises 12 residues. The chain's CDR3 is CATSRAGQEQYF. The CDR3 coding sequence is TGTGCCACCAGCAGAGCGGGACAGGAGCAGTACTTC.

CDR3 residues: CASSMTPGGGYYYEQYF. The CDR3 DNA reads TGTGCCAGTAGTATGACGCCAGGGGGCGGATATTACTACGAGCAGTACTTC. The chain recombines TRBV19 with TRBJ2-7; TRBD1 aligns across 8 bases. CDR3 length: 17 residues. Germline V gene data show CDR1 as LNHDA and CDR2 as SQIVND (reference sequence). Unmatched junction bases numbered 13, after V lost 3 bases and J lost 3 bases.

The CDR3 sequence is CASIKDSENQPQHF. CDR3 sequence (DNA): TGTGCCAGCATTAAAGACAGCGAAAATCAGCCCCAGCATTTT. The chain employs TRBV28 and TRBJ1-5; D may be TRBD1 (5 bases). Germline CDR1 MDHEN, CDR2 SYDVKM. Deletions cut 7 bases from V and 4 bases from J, with 14 bases between. The CDR3 is made up of 14 amino acids.

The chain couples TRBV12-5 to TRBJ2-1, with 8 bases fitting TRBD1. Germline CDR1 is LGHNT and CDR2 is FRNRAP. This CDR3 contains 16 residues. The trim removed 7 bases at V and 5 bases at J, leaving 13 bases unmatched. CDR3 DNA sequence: TGTGCTAGTGACACCACCACAGGGGGTTTAAACAATGAGCAGTTCTTC. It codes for CASDTTTGGLNNEQFF.

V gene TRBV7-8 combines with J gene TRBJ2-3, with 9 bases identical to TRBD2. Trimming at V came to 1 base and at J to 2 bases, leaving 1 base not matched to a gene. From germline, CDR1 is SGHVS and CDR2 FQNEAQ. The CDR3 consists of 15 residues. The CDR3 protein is CASSLGGGDTDTQYF. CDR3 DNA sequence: TGTGCCAGCAGCTTAGGCGGGGGGGACACAGATACGCAGTATTTT.

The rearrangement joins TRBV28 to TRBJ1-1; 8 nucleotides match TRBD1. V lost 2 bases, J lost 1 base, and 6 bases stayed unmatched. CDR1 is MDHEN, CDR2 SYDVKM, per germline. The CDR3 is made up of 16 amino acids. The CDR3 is CASSLTWTGRNTEAFF. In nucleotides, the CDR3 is TGTGCCAGCAGTTTAACCTGGACAGGGCGGAACACTGAAGCTTTCTTT.

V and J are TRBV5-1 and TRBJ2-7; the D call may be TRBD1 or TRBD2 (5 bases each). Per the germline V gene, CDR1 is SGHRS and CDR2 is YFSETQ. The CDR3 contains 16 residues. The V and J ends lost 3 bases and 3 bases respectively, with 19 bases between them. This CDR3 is CASSSGSGRADYEQYF. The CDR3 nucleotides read TGCGCCAGCAGCTCTGGTTCGGGGCGGGCGGACTACGAGCAGTACTTC.

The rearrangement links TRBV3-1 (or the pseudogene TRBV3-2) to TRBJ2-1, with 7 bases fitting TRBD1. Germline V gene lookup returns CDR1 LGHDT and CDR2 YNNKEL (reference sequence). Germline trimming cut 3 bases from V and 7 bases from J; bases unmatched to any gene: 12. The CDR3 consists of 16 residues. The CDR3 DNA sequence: TGTGCCAGCAGCCAGGGGCCGGGACAGTCCCAGAATGAGCAGTTCTTC. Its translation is CASSQGPGQSQNEQFF.

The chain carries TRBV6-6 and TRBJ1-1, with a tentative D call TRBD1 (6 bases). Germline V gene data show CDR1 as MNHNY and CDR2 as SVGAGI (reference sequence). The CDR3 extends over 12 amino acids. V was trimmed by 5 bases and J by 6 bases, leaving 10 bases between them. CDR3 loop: CASSQGGPEAFF. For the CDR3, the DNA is TGTGCCAGCAGTCAAGGGGGTCCTGAAGCTTTCTTT.

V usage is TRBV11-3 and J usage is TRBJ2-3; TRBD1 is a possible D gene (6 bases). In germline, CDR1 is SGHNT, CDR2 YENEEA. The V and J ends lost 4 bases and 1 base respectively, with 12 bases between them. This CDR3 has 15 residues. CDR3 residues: CASSSLDSRTDTQYF. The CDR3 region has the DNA TGTGCCAGCAGCTCCTTGGACAGCCGCACAGATACGCAGTATTTT.

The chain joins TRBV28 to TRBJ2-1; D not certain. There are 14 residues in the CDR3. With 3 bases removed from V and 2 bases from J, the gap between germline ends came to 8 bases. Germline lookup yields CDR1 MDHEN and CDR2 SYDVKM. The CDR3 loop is CASSLAYPYNEQFF. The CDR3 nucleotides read TGTGCCAGCAGTTTGGCCTATCCCTACAATGAGCAGTTCTTC.

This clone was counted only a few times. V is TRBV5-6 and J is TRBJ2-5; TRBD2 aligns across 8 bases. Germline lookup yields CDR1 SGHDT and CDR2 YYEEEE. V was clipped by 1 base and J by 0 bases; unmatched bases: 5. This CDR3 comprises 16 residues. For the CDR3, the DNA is TGTGCCAGCAGCTTGATCTTAGCGGGGTACCAAGAGACCCAGTACTTC. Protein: CASSLILAGYQETQYF.

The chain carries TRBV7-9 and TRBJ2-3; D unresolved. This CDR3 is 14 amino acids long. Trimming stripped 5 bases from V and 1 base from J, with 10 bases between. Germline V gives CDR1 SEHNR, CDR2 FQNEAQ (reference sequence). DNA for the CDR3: TGTGCCAGCAGCCCACGATCCCGCACAGATACGCAGTATTTT. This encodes CASSPRSRTDTQYF. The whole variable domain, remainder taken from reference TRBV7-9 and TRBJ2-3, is DTGVSQNPRHKITKRGQNVTFRCDPISEHNRLYWYRQTLGQGPEFLTYFQNEAQLEKSRLLSDRFSAERPKGSFSTLEIQRTEQGDSAMYLCASSPRSRTDTQYFGPGTRLTVL.